This T cell receptor (beta chain) was captured by sequencing in a study of blood T cell repertoires in COVID-19 (dated by TCRdb to the early 2020s). About the full investigation: Samples covering the acute and convalescent phases of COVID-19 were provided by collaborators in the United States, Italy and Spain. Subjects who had been exposed to COVID-19, were actively infected with it, or had recovered from it provided the deeply sampled blood TCRbeta repertoires that made up the dataset. The repertoires were made available in a free public database intended to serve as a resource for research on the immune response to SARS-CoV-2. The prospective study material was composed of cDNA or gDNA derived from T cells, B-cell-depleted T cells, or PBMCs. HLA class I and class II types, where available, came from metadata supplied by the sample provider rather than from assay-based typing. A de-identified subject ID, COVID-19 status, age in years and sex were almost always included in the sample metadata. Samples came from the ongoing ImmuneRACE study (first 160 participants) plus 1,254 subjects from 6 global collaborators.

TCRbeta CDR3 regions were amplified from genomic DNA by means of the immunoSEQ Assay, a bias-controlled multiplex PCR. The authors' analysis ran thus. The number of nucleated cells in each sample was estimated from the amplification of reference gene primers within the assay. To quantify the absolute abundance of each unique TCRbeta CDR3 rearrangement, sequence reads were collapsed and filtered. Productive Simpson clonality was computed per sample as the square root of Simpson's diversity index over productive rearrangements. TCRdb holds this immuneACCESS table with in-frame rearrangements only. Some clones are missing; in checked studies, unresolved V genes explain under half, and the rest has no known cause. V and J calls and clone size are those listed in that table; D and trimming were worked out from the DNA. The sample table shows about 220,000 clones, and 82% are seen once. Clones ranked in the top ten supply 5.2% of the sample.

Findings and caveats that apply to the study as a whole: Clinical and demographic metadata were provided uncurated, with the amount varying by source and participant.

At one collaborating source in Seattle, patients were enrolled during active infection and were followed longitudinally through the course of disease. Collaborating institutions collected whole blood in K2EDTA tubes following their own protocols. For TCRbeta analysis, collaborators shipped samples in one of three forms: frozen whole blood, isolated PBMCs, or DNA extracted from either of those sample types. In regard to this clone: This receptor's antigen is unknown. Within one base of it there is no much larger clone, and no base qualities were kept.

Input material: peripheral blood. This TCR was sampled from a woman aged 70 to 79 with COVID-19, enrolled during active disease.

The nucleotides read TGTGCCAGCACGTGGACAGGGGGCTACGAGCAGTACTTC. It specifies CASTWTGGYEQYF. The chain is made from TRBV6-5 and TRBJ2-7, with TRBD1 matching 10 junction bases. The CDR3 holds 13 amino acids from the cysteine to the phenylalanine. Of the read, only the CDR3 DNA is kept; its 39 bases are in frame from base 1. CDR1 MNHEY and CDR2 SVGAGI are derived from the germline V gene. Germline trimming amounts to 7 bases on V and 3 bases on J, with 3 as the count of junction bases outside the gene matches.